The 7 T cell receptor beta chains given below trace back to one sample, sequenced in a study of Ad26.COV2.S vaccination and SARS-CoV-2 variants. Clones were sequenced by immunoSEQ multiplex PCR, and TCRdb holds only the in-frame ones, with some missing. This table holds more than 120,000 clones, around 86% found once. The sequencing used peripheral blood, collected after recovery from COVID-19. The origin of the receptors is a human donor who had recovered from COVID-19.

The rearrangement links TRBV5-4 to TRBJ2-1; tentatively, D is TRBD1 or TRBD2 (7 bases each). Trimming took 4 bases from V and 3 from J, leaving 14 bases between them. Per the germline V gene, CDR1 is SGHNT and CDR2 is YYREEE (reference sequence). The CDR3 consists of 15 residues. The CDR3 loop reads CASSQGGGDYNEQFF. CDR3 nucleotides: TGTGCCAGCAGCCAGGGGGGGGGAGACTACAATGAGCAGTTCTTC.

This clone was seen only a few times. The rearrangement joins TRBV24-1 to TRBJ2-1; D unresolved. The germline V and J ends were trimmed by 3 bases and 7 bases, with 6 bases remaining between them. The CDR3 consists of 12 residues. CDR1 and CDR2 (germline): KGHDR, SFDVKD. CDR3 amino acids: CATSDGWNEQFF. CDR3 coding DNA: TGTGCCACCAGTGATGGGTGGAATGAGCAGTTCTTC.

CDR3 sequence reads: CASSPKLRQGRENEQYF. The DNA of the CDR3 is TGTGCCAGCTCACCCAAACTTAGACAGGGGCGCGAAAACGAGCAGTACTTC. The chain recombines TRBV18 with TRBJ2-7; 8 nucleotides line up with TRBD1. V shed 3 bases, J shed 5 bases, and the junction held 15 bases outside the gene matches. The CDR3 is made up of 17 amino acids. Germline-derived CDR1 and CDR2 are KGHSH and LQKENI.

The gene calls are TRBV10-2 and TRBJ1-5; D is uncertain. The CDR3 is 14 amino acids. CDR1 and CDR2 (germline): WSHSY, SAAADI. Deletions cut 3 bases from V and 3 bases from J, with 9 bases between. CDR3 protein: CASSEGNFNQPQHF. The CDR3 nucleotides are TGCGCCAGCAGTGAAGGGAATTTCAATCAGCCCCAGCATTTT.

The chain has TRBV27 and TRBJ1-4, with D tentatively TRBD1 (5 bases). Germline CDR1 is MNHEY and CDR2 is SMNVEV (reference sequence). This CDR3 spans 14 amino acids. Trimming cost V 3 bases and J 7 bases, with 12 bases left between them. CDR3 amino acids: CASSFGGTGEKLFF. CDR3 DNA sequence: TGTGCCAGCAGTTTCGGAGGGACGGGTGAAAAACTGTTTTTT.

This sequence joins TRBV20-1 and TRBJ2-3; TRBD2 matches 12 bases. Germline trimming cut 3 bases from V and 0 bases from J; bases unmatched to any gene: 7. CDR1 and CDR2 (germline): DFQATT, SNEGSKA (reference sequence). There are 17 residues in the CDR3. The CDR3 protein is CSASALAGGRSTDTQYF. In nucleotides, the CDR3 is TGCAGTGCTAGTGCCCTAGCGGGGGGGAGGAGCACAGATACGCAGTATTTT.

The gene calls are TRBV6-2 or TRBV6-3 and TRBJ2-2, with D tentatively TRBD1 or TRBD2 (5 bases each). V gave up 4 bases and J gave up 0 bases, with 18 bases separating them. The germline V gene has CDR1 MNHEY and CDR2 SVGEGT. This CDR3 has 18 amino acids. The CDR3 coding sequence is TGTGCCAGCAGTTCCCCACCTTGGGGGTACGCGAACACCGGGGAGCTGTTTTTT. Amino acid sequence: CASSSPPWGYANTGELFF.